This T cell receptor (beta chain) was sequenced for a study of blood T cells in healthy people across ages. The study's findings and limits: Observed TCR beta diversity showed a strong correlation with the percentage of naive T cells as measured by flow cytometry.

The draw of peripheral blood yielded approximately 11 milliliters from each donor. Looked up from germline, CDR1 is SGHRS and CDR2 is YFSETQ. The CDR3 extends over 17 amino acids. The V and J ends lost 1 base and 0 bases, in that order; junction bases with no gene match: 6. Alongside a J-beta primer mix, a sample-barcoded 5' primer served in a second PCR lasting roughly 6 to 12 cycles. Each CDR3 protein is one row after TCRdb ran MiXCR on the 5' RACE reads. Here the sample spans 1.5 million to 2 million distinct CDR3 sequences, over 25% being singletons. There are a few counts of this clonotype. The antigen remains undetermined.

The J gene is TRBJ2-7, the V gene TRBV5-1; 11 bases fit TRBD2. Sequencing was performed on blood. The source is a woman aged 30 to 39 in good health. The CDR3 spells CASSLTSGGLNSYEQYF. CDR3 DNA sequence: TGCGCCAGCAGCTTGACTAGCGGGGGCCTCAACTCCTACGAGCAGTACTTC.